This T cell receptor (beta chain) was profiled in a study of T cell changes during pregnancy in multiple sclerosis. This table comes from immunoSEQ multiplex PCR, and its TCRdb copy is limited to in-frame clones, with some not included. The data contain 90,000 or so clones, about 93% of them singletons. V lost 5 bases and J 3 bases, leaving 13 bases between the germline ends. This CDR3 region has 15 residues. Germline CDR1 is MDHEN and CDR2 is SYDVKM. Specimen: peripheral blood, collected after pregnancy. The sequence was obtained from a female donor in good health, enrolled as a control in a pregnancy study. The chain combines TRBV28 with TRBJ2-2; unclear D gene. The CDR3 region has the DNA TGTGCCAGCAGTGCGTTACCCTTGGACACCGGGGAGCTGTTTTTT. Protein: CASSALPLDTGELFF.